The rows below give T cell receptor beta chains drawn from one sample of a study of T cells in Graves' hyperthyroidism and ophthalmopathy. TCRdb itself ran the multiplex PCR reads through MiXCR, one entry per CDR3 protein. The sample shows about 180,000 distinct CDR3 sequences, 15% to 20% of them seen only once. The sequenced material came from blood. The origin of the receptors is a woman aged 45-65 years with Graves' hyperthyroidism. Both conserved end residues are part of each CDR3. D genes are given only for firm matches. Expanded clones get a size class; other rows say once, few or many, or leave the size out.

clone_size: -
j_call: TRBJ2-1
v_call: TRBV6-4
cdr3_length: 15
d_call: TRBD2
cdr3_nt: TGTGCCAGCAGTGACTCTAGCGGGTCCTACAATGAGCAGTTCTTC
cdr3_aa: CASSDSSGSYNEQFF

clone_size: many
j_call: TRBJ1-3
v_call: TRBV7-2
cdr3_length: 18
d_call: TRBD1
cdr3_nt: TGTGCCAGCAGCTTATGGGCCGGGACAGGGAACTCTGGAAACACCATATATTTT
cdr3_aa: CASSLWAGTGNSGNTIYF

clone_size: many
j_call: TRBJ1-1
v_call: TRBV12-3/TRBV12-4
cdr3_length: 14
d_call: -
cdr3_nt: TGTGCCAGCAGTTTAGAATCCTCGTTGGGTGAAGCTTTCTTT
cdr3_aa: CASSLESSLGEAFF

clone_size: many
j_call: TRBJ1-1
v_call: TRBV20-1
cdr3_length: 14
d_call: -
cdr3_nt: TGCAGTGCTCACCAACAGGGATCGAACACTGAAGCTTTCTTT
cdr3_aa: CSAHQQGSNTEAFF

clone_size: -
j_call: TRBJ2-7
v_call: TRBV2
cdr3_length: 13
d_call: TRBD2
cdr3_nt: TGTGCCAGCAGTGATTCGGGACTAAGCGAGCAGTACTTC
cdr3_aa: CASSDSGLSEQYF

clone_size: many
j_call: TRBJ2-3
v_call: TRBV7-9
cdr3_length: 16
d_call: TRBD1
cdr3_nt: TGTGCCAGCAGCTTATGGGACAGGGGACCCCAAGATACGCAGTATTTT
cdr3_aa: CASSLWDRGPQDTQYF

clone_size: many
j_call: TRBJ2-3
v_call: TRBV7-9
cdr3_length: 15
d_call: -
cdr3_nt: TGTGCCAGCAGCTTACTGAGGGGGAGCACAGATACGCAGTATTTT
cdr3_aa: CASSLLRGSTDTQYF

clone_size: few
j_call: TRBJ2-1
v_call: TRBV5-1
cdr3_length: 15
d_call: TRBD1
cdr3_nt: TGCGCCAGCAGCTGGGGACAGGGTGTTGTCGATGAGCAGTTCTTC
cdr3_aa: CASSWGQGVVDEQFF

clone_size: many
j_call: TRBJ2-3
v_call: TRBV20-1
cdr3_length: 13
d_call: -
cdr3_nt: TGCAGTGCTAGAGTGGGCAGTTCAGATACGCAGTATTTT
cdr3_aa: CSARVGSSDTQYF

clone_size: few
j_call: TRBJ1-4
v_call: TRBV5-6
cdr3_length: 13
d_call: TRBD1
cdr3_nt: TGTGCCAGCAGCTACGACAGGGGAGAAAAACTGTTTTTT
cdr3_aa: CASSYDRGEKLFF

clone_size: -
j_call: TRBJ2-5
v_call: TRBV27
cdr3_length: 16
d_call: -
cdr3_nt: TGTGCCAGCAGTTTATCTGGCGGAGTGGCCGAAGAGACCCAGTACTTC
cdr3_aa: CASSLSGGVAEETQYF

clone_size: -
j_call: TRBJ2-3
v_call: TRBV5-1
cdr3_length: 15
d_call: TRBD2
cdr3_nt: TGCGCCAGCAGCTTCAGCGGGGGGCGCACAGATACGCAGTATTTT
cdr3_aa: CASSFSGGRTDTQYF

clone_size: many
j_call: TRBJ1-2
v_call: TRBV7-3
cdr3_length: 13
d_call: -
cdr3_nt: TGTGCCAGCAGCTCTAGTTCGGGCTATGGCTACACCTTC
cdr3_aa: CASSSSSGYGYTF

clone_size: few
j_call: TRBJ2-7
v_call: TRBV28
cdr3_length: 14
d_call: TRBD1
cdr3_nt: TGTGCCAGCAGTCAACAGGGGCCCCCCTACGAGCAGTACTTC
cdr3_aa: CASSQQGPPYEQYF

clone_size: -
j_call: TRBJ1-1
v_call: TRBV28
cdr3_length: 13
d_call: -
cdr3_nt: TGTGCCAGCACGGAACACGGACAATTTGAAGCTTTCTTT
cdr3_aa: CASTEHGQFEAFF

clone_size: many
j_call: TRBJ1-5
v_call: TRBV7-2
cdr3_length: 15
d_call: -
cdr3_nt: TGTGCCAGCAGCTTAGCGCGACAGGGCAATCAGCCCCAGCATTTT
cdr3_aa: CASSLARQGNQPQHF

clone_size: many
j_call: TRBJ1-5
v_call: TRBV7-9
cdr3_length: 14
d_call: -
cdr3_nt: TGTGCCAGCAGCGGACCTTATAGCAATCAGCCCCAGCATTTT
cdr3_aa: CASSGPYSNQPQHF

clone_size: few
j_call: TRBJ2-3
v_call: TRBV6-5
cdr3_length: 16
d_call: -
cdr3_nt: TGTGCCAGCAGTTACGGGGCGGGGGCTAAACCAGATACGCAGTATTTT
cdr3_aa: CASSYGAGAKPDTQYF

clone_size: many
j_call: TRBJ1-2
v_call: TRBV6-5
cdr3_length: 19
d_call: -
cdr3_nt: TGTGCCAGCACTTACTCGTGGCAGAGCATACCCAGCCGCCTCTATGGCTACACCTTC
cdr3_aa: CASTYSWQSIPSRLYGYTF

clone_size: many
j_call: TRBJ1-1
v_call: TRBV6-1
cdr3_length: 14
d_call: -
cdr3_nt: TGTGCCAGCAGTGACATGATCGGATTCACTGAAGCTTTCTTT
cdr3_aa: CASSDMIGFTEAFF

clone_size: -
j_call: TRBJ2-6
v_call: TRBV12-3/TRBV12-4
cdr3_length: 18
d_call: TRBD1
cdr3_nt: TGTGCCAGCAGCTCTAGTCGACAGGGAAACTCTGGGGCCAACGTCCTGACTTTC
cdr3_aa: CASSSSRQGNSGANVLTF

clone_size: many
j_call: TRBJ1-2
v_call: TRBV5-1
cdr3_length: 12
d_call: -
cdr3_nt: TGCGCCAGCAGCTTGGTGAGAGATGGCTACACCTTC
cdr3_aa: CASSLVRDGYTF